This TCR beta chain was profiled in a study of neurological immune-mediated disorders. This clonotype has ten or more counts. What it binds is unknown. The cDNA was generated by 5'RACE with 10-nucleotide random UMIs. TCRdb itself ran the 5' RACE reads through MiXCR, one entry per CDR3 protein. The sample shows 45,000 to 55,000 distinct CDR3 sequences, around 4% of them seen only once. Broader study findings: Any association between clinical or MRI features and the multiple sclerosis repertoire cluster was absent.

2 million unsorted PBMCs were stored in RNAlater at -80 °C before RNA extraction. This receptor was obtained from a man in his sixties with multiple sclerosis. Sequenced input: PBMCs.

This chain's CDR3 is CASSSYRNTEAFF. Here the CDR3 DNA reads TGTGCCAGCAGTTCATACAGGAACACTGAAGCTTTCTTT. The rearrangement joins TRBV12-3 or TRBV12-4 to TRBJ1-1; D uncertain. The CDR3 sequence is 13 residues long. Trimming left V 4 bases short and J 1 base short, with 7 bases between.